The 10 T cell receptor beta chains below all came from one sample that was sequenced in a study of control samples from healthy donors and cancer patients. Only in-frame clones appear in the TCRdb table, and some are missing; sequencing was by immunoSEQ multiplex PCR. The sample lists about 92,000 clones, roughly four fifths seen once, with approximately 9.8% in the top ten. Sequencing was done on a sample of blood. These receptors all stem from a woman aged 55-70 years in good health.

This clone appeared once. Here the CDR3 reads CASSTRSVPEQYF. CDR3 coding DNA: TGTGCCAGCAGTACTCGATCGGTTCCCGAGCAGTACTTC. The chain has TRBV12-3 or TRBV12-4 and TRBJ2-7; D not certain. The CDR3 totals 13 residues. Deletions cut 5 bases from V and 6 bases from J, with 14 bases between.

The V gene is TRBV6-4, the J gene TRBJ2-3; possibly TRBD2 for D (6 bases). Germline V gene sequence: CDR1 MRHNA, CDR2 SNTAGT. This CDR3 is 14 amino acids long. V lost 6 bases, J lost 0 bases, and 10 bases lay in between. CDR3 bases: TGTGCCAGCAGGCTAGCGTCGAGCACAGATACGCAGTATTTT. As protein: CASRLASSTDTQYF.

The chain couples TRBV11-2 to TRBJ2-3, with 14 bases lining up with TRBD2. Germline V gives CDR1 SGHAT, CDR2 FQNNGV. The CDR3 has 15 amino acids. Trimming cost V 8 bases and J 4 bases; bases outside gene matches: 5. This CDR3 reads CASGTSGSASDTQYF. The DNA for the CDR3 is TGTGCCAGCGGGACTAGCGGGAGTGCCTCAGATACGCAGTATTTT.

This clone was counted only a few times. V is TRBV12-3 or TRBV12-4 and J is TRBJ1-1; D not certain. This CDR3 is built from 9 residues. V lost 6 bases and J lost 8, with 4 bases in between. CDR3 bases: TGTGCCAGCAGCCGAGAAGCTTTCTTT. Amino acids: CASSREAFF.

The chain employs TRBV7-9 and TRBJ2-6, with D uncertain. The CDR3 contains 14 residues. V was shortened by 5 bases and J by 6 bases, with 11 bases between the two germline ends. Germline-derived CDR1 and CDR2 are SEHNR and FQNEAQ (reference sequence). CDR3 in DNA: TGTGCCAGCAGCCCTGCATGGGCGGCCAACGTCCTGACTTTC. This sequence encodes CASSPAWAANVLTF. Full variable domain (missing parts from reference TRBV7-9 and TRBJ2-6): DTGVSQNPRHKITKRGQNVTFRCDPISEHNRLYWYRQTLGQGPEFLTYFQNEAQLEKSRLLSDRFSAERPKGSFSTLEIQRTEQGDSAMYLCASSPAWAANVLTFGAGSRLTVL.

V is TRBV29-1 and J is TRBJ2-3; D might be TRBD1 (6 bases). Per germline, CDR1 SQVTM and CDR2 ANQGSEA. V lost 6 bases to trimming and J lost 0 bases, with 13 bases between them. This CDR3 comprises 14 residues. CDR3 residues: CSVRDTGSTDTQYF. DNA for the CDR3: TGCAGCGTACGGGACACAGGTAGCACAGATACGCAGTATTTT.

This clone occurred a few times. This chain uses TRBV20-1 with TRBJ1-1, with no clear D. CDR3 length: 11 amino acids. CDR1 is DFQATT, CDR2 SNEGSKA, per germline (reference sequence). Trimming removed 2 bases at V and 4 bases at J, with 5 bases between. The CDR3 loop reads CSARFTTEAFF. CDR3 nucleotides: TGCAGTGCTAGATTTACCACTGAAGCTTTCTTT.

The V gene is TRBV29-1, the J gene TRBJ1-3; no firm D call. The CDR3 extends over 12 amino acids. CDR1 is SQVTM and CDR2 is ANQGSEA in the germline V gene. V dropped 8 bases and J dropped 2 bases, with 10 bases sitting between them. The chain's CDR3 is CSPSGPGNTIYF. The CDR3 DNA follows: TGCAGCCCATCGGGTCCTGGAAACACCATATATTTT.

The rearrangement links TRBV20-1 to TRBJ1-1, with D possibly TRBD1 on 5 matching bases. This CDR3 contains 14 residues. Germline V gene lookup returns CDR1 DFQATT and CDR2 SNEGSKA (reference sequence). V dropped 3 bases and J dropped 4 bases, with 15 bases sitting between them. CDR3 nucleotide sequence: TGCAGTGCTAGTATGGGGGAACTCACCACTGAAGCTTTCTTT. It codes for CSASMGELTTEAFF.

The J gene is TRBJ1-1, the V gene TRBV2; 8 positions match TRBD1. Trimming cost V 5 bases and J 5 bases; bases outside gene matches: 4. Germline CDR1 and CDR2: SNHLY and FYNNEI. CDR3 length: 13 residues. This CDR3 is CASSWTGTTEAFF. CDR3 nucleotide sequence: TGTGCCAGCAGTTGGACAGGGACAACTGAAGCTTTCTTT.